This T cell receptor (beta chain) emerged from a study of blood T cell repertoires in COVID-19. Study-level background: Both acute and convalescent COVID-19 samples were obtained from the United States, Italy and Spain.

The data were produced by immunoSEQ multiplex PCR, yet TCRdb's version contains in-frame clones alone and is incomplete. The table lists 55,000 to 75,000 clones, roughly 86% of them singletons. CDR3 length equals 13 residues. V was clipped by 6 bases and J by 2 bases; unmatched bases: 4. The germline gives CDR1 WNHNN, CDR2 SYGVQD (reference sequence). The genes are TRBV10-1 and TRBJ2-7; 7 bases match TRBD1. The receptor comes from a man in his sixties with acute or convalescent COVID-19. Sequencing was performed on peripheral blood. This CDR3 reads CASRRQGAYEQYF. The CDR3 DNA follows: TGCGCCAGCAGGAGACAGGGAGCCTACGAGCAGTACTTC.